This is a list of T cell receptor beta chains from one sample in a study of shared clonotypes between healthy human individuals. Sequencing was performed with immunoSEQ multiplex PCR; in TCRdb, only in-frame clones are kept and a portion is missing. The table has approximately 1,500,000 clones, 95% to 99% seen once; the top ten hold less than 0.55%. The sample taken for sequencing was naive CD4+ T cells sorted from blood. The receptors derive from a man aged 30 to 45 in good health. Each CDR3 is given with its conserved first and last residue. A D gene is named only where the DNA matches it firmly. Some rows have no size entry. The others give once, few or many, or a class for an expanded clone.

.	TRBV6-1	TRBJ2-3	TRBD1	CASSGTGRGDTQYF	TGTGCCAGCAGTGGGACAGGGCGGGGAGATACGCAGTATTTT
.	TRBV7-2	TRBJ2-7	.	CASSSQGVWDEQYF	TGTGCCAGCAGCTCACAGGGCGTTTGGGACGAGCAGTACTTC
.	TRBV5-1	TRBJ1-5	TRBD1	CASSTGTGRQPQHF	TGCGCCAGCAGCACCGGGACAGGGCGTCAGCCCCAGCATTTT
.	TRBV5-5	TRBJ2-7	TRBD2	CASSLVLGSGRLTDYEQYF	TGTGCCAGCAGCTTGGTTTTGGGTAGCGGGAGGTTAACCGACTACGAGCAGTACTTC
once	TRBV27	TRBJ2-6	TRBD2	CASSLSRGGSGANVLTF	TGTGCCAGCAGTTTATCCCGGGGGGGGTCTGGGGCCAACGTCCTGACTTTC
.	TRBV1	TRBJ2-2	.	CTTQKGQTNTGELFF	TGCACCACCCAGAAAGGACAGACGAACACCGGGGAGCTGTTTTTT
.	TRBV6-5	TRBJ1-2	TRBD1	CASSYLGTGDGYTF	TGTGCCAGCAGTTACTTGGGGACAGGGGATGGCTACACCTTC
.	TRBV5-1	TRBJ2-2	TRBD1	CASSPGGHTGELFF	TGCGCCAGCAGCCCAGGGGGTCACACCGGGGAGCTGTTTTTT
.	TRBV5-1	TRBJ2-7	TRBD2	CASSSSAGDNYEQYF	TGCGCCAGCAGCTCGTCTGCGGGAGATAACTACGAGCAGTACTTC
.	TRBV27	TRBJ1-1	.	CASSLVGLATEAFF	TGTGCCAGCAGTTTAGTAGGGTTAGCCACTGAAGCTTTCTTT
.	TRBV2	TRBJ2-3	TRBD1	CASQWTGSTDTQYF	TGTGCCAGCCAATGGACAGGGAGCACAGATACGCAGTATTTT
.	TRBV18	TRBJ1-1	TRBD1	CASLQDRGDTEAFF	TGTGCCAGCTTACAAGACAGGGGGGACACTGAAGCTTTCTTT
.	TRBV10-1	TRBJ1-2	.	CASSEWINYGYTF	TGCGCCAGCAGTGAGTGGATAAACTATGGCTACACCTTC
.	TRBV5-8	TRBJ1-5	.	CASSLRGPQHF	TGTGCCAGCAGCCTGAGGGGGCCCCAGCATTTT
once	TRBV5-1	TRBJ2-7	.	CASSRERTYEQYF	TGCGCCAGCAGCCGGGAAAGGACGTACGAGCAGTACTTC
.	TRBV7-2	TRBJ2-2	.	CASSPRPGGTGELFF	TGTGCCAGCAGCCCCCGGCCGGGCGGGACCGGGGAGCTGTTTTTT
.	TRBV9	TRBJ1-3	.	CASSPGPRNSGNTIYF	TGTGCCAGCAGCCCCGGGCCCAGGAACTCTGGAAACACCATATATTTT
.	TRBV29-1	TRBJ2-2	.	CSGNRVGGELFF	TGCAGCGGAAACAGGGTTGGGGGGGAGCTGTTTTTT
.	TRBV29-1	TRBJ2-1	TRBD2	CSGRGTSFSNEQFF	TGCAGCGGGAGGGGGACTAGCTTCTCCAATGAGCAGTTCTTC
.	TRBV7-9	TRBJ1-2	.	CASSAGDGYTF	TGTGCCAGCAGCGCAGGGGATGGCTACACCTTC
.	TRBV25-1	TRBJ2-3	TRBD1	CASSVNVATGTGSDTQYF	TGTGCCAGCAGTGTCAATGTGGCGACCGGGACAGGGTCAGATACGCAGTATTTT
.	TRBV19	TRBJ2-2	.	CASDRGLNTGELFF	TGTGCCAGTGACAGAGGGCTTAACACCGGGGAGCTGTTTTTT
.	TRBV5-1	TRBJ1-1	TRBD1	CASSVQGSTEAFF	TGCGCCAGCAGCGTACAGGGGAGCACTGAAGCTTTCTTT
.	TRBV11-3	TRBJ2-3	.	CASSLGGRTDTQYF	TGTGCCAGCAGCTTAGGAGGACGCACAGATACGCAGTATTTT
.	TRBV19	TRBJ1-5	TRBD1	CASSGPGGQPQHF	TGTGCCAGTAGTGGGCCAGGGGGTCAGCCCCAGCATTTT
.	TRBV2	TRBJ2-5	.	CASIKQRLQETQYF	TGTGCCAGCATTAAGCAGCGGTTACAAGAGACCCAGTACTTC
.	TRBV19	TRBJ1-4	.	CASSPRRIHSTNEKLFF	TGTGCCAGTAGTCCCCGTCGCATCCACTCAACTAATGAAAAACTGTTTTTT
.	TRBV19	TRBJ2-1	TRBD2	CASSIKPGLGVNEQFF	TGTGCCAGTAGTATTAAACCGGGACTAGGGGTCAATGAGCAGTTCTTC
.	TRBV5-4	TRBJ1-2	.	CASSLEGRQRGNTF	TGTGCCAGCAGCTTGGAGGGGCGCCAGAGGGGGAACACCTTC
.	TRBV28	TRBJ2-5	TRBD2	CASSLRPSGIGSETQYF	TGTGCCAGCAGTTTAAGACCTAGCGGGATAGGTAGTGAGACCCAGTACTTC
.	TRBV2	TRBJ2-7	TRBD1	CASSELLGQGNYEQYF	TGTGCCAGCAGTGAACTGTTAGGACAGGGGAACTACGAGCAGTACTTC
.	TRBV28	TRBJ1-1	.	CASSLQEPMNTEAFF	TGTGCCAGCAGTTTACAGGAACCCATGAACACTGAAGCTTTCTTT
.	TRBV5-1	TRBJ2-1	.	CASSLGFRAGGNEQFF	TGCGCCAGCAGCTTGGGTTTCAGGGCCGGAGGCAATGAGCAGTTCTTC
.	TRBV19	TRBJ1-2	TRBD1	CASSIGAGTGSPYGYTF	TGTGCCAGTAGTATAGGGGCCGGGACAGGTTCCCCCTATGGCTACACCTTC
.	TRBV2	TRBJ1-5	.	CASRVKGLYSNQPQHF	TGTGCCAGCAGGGTAAAGGGCTTATATAGCAATCAGCCCCAGCATTTT
.	TRBV5-1	TRBJ2-1	.	CASSWDFSSYNEQFF	TGCGCCAGCAGCTGGGACTTTAGCTCCTACAATGAGCAGTTCTTC
.	TRBV2	TRBJ2-7	TRBD1	CASSEAADRVTNYEQYF	TGTGCCAGCAGTGAAGCCGCCGACAGGGTCACCAACTACGAGCAGTACTTC
.	TRBV5-1	TRBJ2-7	TRBD2	CASSPNPPAGDFYEQYF	TGCGCCAGCAGCCCGAATCCCCCAGCGGGGGACTTCTACGAGCAGTACTTC
.	TRBV9	TRBJ2-5	.	CASSPRTISGRETQYF	TGTGCCAGCAGCCCTCGGACTATTTCGGGGAGAGAGACCCAGTACTTC
.	TRBV2	TRBJ2-7	TRBD1	CASTEAWTGGEQYF	TGTGCCAGCACTGAAGCTTGGACAGGGGGCGAGCAGTACTTC
.	TRBV28	TRBJ1-4	.	CASSTLTGLKKLFF	TGTGCCAGCAGCACGCTAACAGGGTTGAAAAAACTGTTTTTT
.	TRBV5-1	TRBJ2-2	TRBD2	CASSLGVGRVNTGELFF	TGCGCCAGCAGCTTGGGAGTCGGGAGGGTAAACACCGGGGAGCTGTTTTTT
.	TRBV10-3	TRBJ2-3	.	CAISDGQGGTDTQYF	TGTGCCATCAGTGATGGGCAGGGTGGGACAGATACGCAGTATTTT
.	TRBV6-6	TRBJ2-1	.	CASSQDGINEQFF	TGTGCCAGCAGCCAAGATGGTATTAATGAGCAGTTCTTC
.	TRBV29-1	TRBJ2-1	.	CSAGVGGRNNEQFF	TGCAGCGCTGGAGTGGGGGGAAGGAACAATGAGCAGTTCTTC
.	TRBV25-1	TRBJ2-5	.	CASSEAIRAGSETQYF	TGTGCCAGCAGTGAAGCCATCCGTGCAGGGTCGGAGACCCAGTACTTC
.	TRBV27	TRBJ1-4	.	CASSLREANEKLFF	TGTGCCAGCAGTCTCAGGGAGGCGAATGAAAAACTGTTTTTT
.	TRBV5-1	TRBJ1-4	.	CASSFRQPATNEKLFF	TGCGCCAGCAGCTTTCGACAGCCCGCAACTAATGAAAAACTGTTTTTT
.	TRBV7-2	TRBJ2-3	.	CASSPKRLAGVSTDTQYF	TGTGCCAGCAGCCCAAAAAGGTTGGCGGGCGTTAGCACAGATACGCAGTATTTT
.	TRBV7-2	TRBJ1-2	.	CASSLPGRVGYTF	TGTGCCAGCAGCCTCCCTGGGAGGGTCGGCTACACCTTC
.	TRBV18	TRBJ2-1	TRBD2	CASSRLSGPYNEQFF	TGTGCCAGCTCTCGCCTTAGCGGGCCCTACAATGAGCAGTTCTTC
.	TRBV5-4	TRBJ2-1	.	CASSFVQGSLDEQFF	TGTGCCAGCAGCTTTGTACAGGGATCTTTGGATGAGCAGTTCTTC
.	TRBV29-1	TRBJ1-3	.	CSVGYSGNTIYF	TGCAGCGTTGGGTACTCTGGAAACACCATATATTTT
.	TRBV28	TRBJ2-7	.	CASISRGRGEQYF	TGTGCCTCCATTTCCAGGGGACGGGGCGAGCAGTACTTC
.	TRBV5-1	TRBJ1-2	.	CASSLARTDYGYTF	TGCGCCAGCAGCTTGGCCCGGACGGATTATGGCTACACCTTC